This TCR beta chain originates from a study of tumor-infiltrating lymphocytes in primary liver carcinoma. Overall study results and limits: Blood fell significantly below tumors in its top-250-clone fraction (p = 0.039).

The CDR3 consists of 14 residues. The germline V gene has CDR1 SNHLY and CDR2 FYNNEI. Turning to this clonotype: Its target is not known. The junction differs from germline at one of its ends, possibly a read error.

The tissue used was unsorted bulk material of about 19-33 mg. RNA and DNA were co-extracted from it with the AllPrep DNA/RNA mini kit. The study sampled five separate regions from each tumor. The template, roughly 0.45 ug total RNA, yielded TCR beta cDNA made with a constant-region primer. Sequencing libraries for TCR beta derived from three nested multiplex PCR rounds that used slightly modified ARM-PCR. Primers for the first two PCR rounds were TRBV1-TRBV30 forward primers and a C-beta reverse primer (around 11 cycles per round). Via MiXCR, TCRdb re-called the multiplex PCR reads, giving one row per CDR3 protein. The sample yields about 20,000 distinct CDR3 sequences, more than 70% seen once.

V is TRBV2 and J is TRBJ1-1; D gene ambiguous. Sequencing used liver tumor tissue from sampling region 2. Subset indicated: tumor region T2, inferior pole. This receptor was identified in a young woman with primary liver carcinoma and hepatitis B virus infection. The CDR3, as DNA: TGTGTCAGCAATGAAGGCCAACTGAACACTGAAGCTTTCTTT. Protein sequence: CVSNEGQLNTEAFF.